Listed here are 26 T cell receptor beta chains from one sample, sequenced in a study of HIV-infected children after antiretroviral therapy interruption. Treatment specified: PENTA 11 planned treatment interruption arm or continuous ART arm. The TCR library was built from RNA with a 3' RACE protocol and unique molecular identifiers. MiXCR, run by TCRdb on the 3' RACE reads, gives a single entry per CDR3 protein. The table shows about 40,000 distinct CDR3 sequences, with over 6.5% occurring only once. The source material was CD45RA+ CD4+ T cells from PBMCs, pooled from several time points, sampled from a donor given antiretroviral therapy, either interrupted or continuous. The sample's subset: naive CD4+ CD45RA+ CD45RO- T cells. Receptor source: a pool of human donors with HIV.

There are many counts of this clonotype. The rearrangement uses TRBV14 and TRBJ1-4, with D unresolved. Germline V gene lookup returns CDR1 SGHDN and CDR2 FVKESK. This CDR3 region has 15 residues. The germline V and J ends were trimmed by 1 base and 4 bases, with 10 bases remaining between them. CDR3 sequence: CASSQGGQNNEKLFF. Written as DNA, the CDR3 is TGTGCCAGCAGCCAAGGAGGGCAGAATAATGAAAAACTGTTTTTT.

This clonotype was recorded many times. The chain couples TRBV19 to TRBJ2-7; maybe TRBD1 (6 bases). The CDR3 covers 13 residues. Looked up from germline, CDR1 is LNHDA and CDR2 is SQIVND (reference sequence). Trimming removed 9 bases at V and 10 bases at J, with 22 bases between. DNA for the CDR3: TGTGCCAGCAGTCGGGACAACTCCTATGAACAGTACTTC. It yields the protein CASSRDNSYEQYF.

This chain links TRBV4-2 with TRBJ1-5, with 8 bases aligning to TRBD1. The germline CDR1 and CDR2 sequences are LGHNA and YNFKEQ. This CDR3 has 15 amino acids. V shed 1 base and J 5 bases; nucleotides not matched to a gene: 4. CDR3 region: CASSQGGQGDQPQHF. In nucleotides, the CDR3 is TGTGCCAGCAGCCAAGGTGGACAGGGCGATCAGCCCCAGCATTTT.

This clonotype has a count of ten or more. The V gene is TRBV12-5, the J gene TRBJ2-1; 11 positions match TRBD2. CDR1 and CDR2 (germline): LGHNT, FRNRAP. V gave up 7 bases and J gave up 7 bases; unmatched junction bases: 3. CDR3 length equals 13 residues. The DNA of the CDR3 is TGTGCTAGTGCCCTAGCGGGGGGTAATGAGCAGTTCTTC. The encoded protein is CASALAGGNEQFF.

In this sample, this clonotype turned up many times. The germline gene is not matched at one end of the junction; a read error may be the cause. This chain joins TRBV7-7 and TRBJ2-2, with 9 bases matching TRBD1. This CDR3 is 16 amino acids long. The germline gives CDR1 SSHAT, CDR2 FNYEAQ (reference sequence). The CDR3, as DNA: TGTGCTAGCAGCCAGGGACAGGGAATATTGGCCGGGGAGCTGTTTTTT. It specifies CASSQGQGILAGELFF.

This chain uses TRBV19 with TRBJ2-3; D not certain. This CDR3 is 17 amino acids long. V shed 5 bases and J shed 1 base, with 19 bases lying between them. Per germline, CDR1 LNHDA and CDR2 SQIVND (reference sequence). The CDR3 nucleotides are TGTGCCAGTAGTGCCCCACTTGGGCGTGGGGGCACAGATACGCAGTATTTT. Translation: CASSAPLGRGGTDTQYF.

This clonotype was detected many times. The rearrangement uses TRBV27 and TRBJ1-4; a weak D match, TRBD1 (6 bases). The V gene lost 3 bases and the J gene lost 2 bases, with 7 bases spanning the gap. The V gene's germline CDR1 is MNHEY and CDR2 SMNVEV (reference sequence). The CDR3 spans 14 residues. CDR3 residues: CASSFGQTNEKLFF. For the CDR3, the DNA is TGTGCCAGCAGTTTCGGACAGACTAATGAAAAACTGTTTTTT.

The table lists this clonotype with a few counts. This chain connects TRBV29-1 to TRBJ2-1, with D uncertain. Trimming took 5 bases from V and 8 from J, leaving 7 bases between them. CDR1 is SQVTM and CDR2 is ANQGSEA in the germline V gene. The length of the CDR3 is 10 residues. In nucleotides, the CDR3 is TGCAGCGTTAAATTACATGAGCAGTTCTTC. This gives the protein CSVKLHEQFF.

CDR3: CASRDRSYEQYF. Written as DNA, the CDR3 is TGTGCCTCTAGGGACAGATCCTACGAGCAGTACTTC. The chain couples TRBV19 to TRBJ2-7; 7 nucleotides line up with TRBD1. Trimming removed 11 bases from V and 1 base from J; junction bases left unmatched: 5. Germline V gene sequence: CDR1 LNHDA, CDR2 SQIVND (reference sequence). This CDR3 spans 12 amino acids.

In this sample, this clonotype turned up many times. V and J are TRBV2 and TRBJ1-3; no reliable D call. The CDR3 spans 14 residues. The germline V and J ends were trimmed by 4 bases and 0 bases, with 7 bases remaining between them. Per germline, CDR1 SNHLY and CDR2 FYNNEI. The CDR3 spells CASSVQISGNTIYF. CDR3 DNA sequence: TGTGCCAGCAGTGTACAGATCTCTGGAAACACCATATATTTT.

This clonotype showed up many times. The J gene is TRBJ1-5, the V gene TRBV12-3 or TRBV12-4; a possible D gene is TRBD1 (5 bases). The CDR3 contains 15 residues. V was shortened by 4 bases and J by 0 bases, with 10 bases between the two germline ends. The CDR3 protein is CASSWDGYSNQPQHF. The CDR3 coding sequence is TGTGCCAGCAGTTGGGACGGCTATAGCAATCAGCCCCAGCATTTT.

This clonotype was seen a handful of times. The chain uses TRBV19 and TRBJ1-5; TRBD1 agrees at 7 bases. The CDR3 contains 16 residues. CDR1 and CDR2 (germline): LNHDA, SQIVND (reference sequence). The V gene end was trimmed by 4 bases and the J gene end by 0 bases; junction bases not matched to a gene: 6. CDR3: CASSTTGQNSNQPQHF. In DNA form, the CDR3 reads TGTGCCAGTAGTACCACGGGACAGAATAGCAATCAGCCCCAGCATTTT.

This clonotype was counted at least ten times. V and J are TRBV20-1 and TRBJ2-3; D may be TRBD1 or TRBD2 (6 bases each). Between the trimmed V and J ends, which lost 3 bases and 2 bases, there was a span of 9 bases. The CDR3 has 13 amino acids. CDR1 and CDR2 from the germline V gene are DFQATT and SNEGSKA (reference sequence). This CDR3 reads CSASSGATDTQYF. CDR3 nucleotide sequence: TGCAGTGCTAGTTCGGGGGCCACAGATACGCAGTATTTT.

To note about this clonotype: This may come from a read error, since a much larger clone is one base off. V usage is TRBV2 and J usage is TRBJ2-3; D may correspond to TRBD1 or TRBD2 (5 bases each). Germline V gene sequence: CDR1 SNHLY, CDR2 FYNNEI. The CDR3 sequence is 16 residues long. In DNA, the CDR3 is TGTGCCAGCAGCTTAGAGGGGATAACTAGTGCAGAAACGCTGTATTTT. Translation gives CASSLEGITSAETLYF.

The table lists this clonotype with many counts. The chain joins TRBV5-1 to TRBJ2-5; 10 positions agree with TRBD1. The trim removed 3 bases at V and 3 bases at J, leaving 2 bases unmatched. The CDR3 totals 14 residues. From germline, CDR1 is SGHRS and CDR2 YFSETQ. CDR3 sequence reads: CASSSDRGKETQYF. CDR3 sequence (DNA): TGCGCCAGCAGCTCGGACAGGGGGAAAGAGACCCAGTACTTC.

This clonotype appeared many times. This CDR3 reads CASSHSTLPGPPDCSCGYTF. The CDR3 DNA follows: TGCGCCAGCAGTCACTCCACTCTCCCCGGGCCACCCGATTGTTCTTGCGGCTACACCTTC. This sequence joins TRBV23-1 and TRBJ1-2; D unresolved. TRBV23-1 is given ORF status, its function remaining uncertain. The V and J ends lost 3 bases and 8 bases respectively, with 34 bases between them. The CDR3 runs to 20 residues.

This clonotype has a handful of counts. The CDR3 DNA follows: TGTGCCTGTGGCGGACAAAACTACGAGCAGTACTTC. Translation gives CACGGQNYEQYF. The chain employs TRBV28 and TRBJ2-7; D possibly corresponds to TRBD1 (5 bases). V was pared by 11 bases and J by 3 bases, with 14 bases between. This CDR3 has 12 residues. CDR1 and CDR2 (germline): MDHEN, SYDVKM.

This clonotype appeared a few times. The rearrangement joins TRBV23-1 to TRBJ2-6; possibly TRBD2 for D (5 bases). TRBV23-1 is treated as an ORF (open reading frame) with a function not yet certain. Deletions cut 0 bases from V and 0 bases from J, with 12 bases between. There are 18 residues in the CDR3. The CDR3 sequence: CASSQSIRTSSGANVLTF. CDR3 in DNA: TGCGCCAGCAGTCAATCGATTAGGACTTCCTCTGGGGCCAACGTCCTGACTTTC.

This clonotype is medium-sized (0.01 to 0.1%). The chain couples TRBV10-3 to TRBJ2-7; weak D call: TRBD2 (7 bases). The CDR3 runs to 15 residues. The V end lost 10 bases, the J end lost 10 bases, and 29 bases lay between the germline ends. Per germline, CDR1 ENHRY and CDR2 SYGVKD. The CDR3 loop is CASGDATGGAREQYF. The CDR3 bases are TGTGCCAGCGGTGATGCTACTGGGGGGGCGCGGGAACAGTACTTC.

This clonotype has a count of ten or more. CDR3 in DNA: TGTGCCAGCAGTTTATCCCTTTCTGGGTCGGGGGGCTACACCTTC. Its translation is CASSLSLSGSGGYTF. J is TRBJ1-2 and V is TRBV12-3 or TRBV12-4; D unresolved. The CDR3 spans 15 residues. Trimming left V 2 bases short and J 8 bases short, with 18 bases between.

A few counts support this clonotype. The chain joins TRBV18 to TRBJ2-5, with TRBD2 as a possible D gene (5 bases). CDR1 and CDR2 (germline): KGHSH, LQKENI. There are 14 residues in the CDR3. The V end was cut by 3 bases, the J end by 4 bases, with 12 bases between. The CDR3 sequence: CASSPRDTGETQYF. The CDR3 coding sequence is TGTGCCAGCTCACCTCGGGATACGGGAGAGACCCAGTACTTC.

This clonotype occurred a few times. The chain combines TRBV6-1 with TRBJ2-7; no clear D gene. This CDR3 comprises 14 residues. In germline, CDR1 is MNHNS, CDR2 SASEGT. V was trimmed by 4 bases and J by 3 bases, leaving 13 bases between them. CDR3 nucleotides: TGTGCCAGCAGTGCTAGGAGTCTCAGCTACGAGCAGTACTTC. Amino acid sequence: CASSARSLSYEQYF.

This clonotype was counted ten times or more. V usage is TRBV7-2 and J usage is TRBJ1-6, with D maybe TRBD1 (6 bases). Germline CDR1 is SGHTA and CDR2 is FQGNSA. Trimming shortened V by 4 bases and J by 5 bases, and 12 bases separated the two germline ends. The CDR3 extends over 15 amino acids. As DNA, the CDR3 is TGTGCCAGCAGCTCCCGGACAGCAGATAATTCACCCCTCCACTTT. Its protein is CASSSRTADNSPLHF.

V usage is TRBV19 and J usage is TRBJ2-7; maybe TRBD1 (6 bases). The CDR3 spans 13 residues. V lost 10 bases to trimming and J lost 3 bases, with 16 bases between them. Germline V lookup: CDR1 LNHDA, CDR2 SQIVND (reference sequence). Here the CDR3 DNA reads TGTGCCAAAGGACAGTATTTCGTCTACGAGCAGTACTTC. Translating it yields CAKGQYFVYEQYF.

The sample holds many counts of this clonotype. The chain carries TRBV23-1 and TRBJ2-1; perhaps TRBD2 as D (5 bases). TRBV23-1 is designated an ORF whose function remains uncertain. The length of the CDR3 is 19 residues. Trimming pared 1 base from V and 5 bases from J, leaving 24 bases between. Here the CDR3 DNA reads TGCGCCAGCAGTCAATGGAGGCTACCAAGTCCCATATTCCACAATGAGCAGTTCTTC. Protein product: CASSQWRLPSPIFHNEQFF.

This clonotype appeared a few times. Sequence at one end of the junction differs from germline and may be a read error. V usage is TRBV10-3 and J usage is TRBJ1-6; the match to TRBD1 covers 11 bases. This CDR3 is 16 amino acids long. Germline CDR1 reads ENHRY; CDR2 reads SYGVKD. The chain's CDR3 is CASGRDRGDYNSPLYF. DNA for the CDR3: TGTGCCAGCGGTCGGGACAGGGGGGACTATAATTCGCCCCTCTACTTT.